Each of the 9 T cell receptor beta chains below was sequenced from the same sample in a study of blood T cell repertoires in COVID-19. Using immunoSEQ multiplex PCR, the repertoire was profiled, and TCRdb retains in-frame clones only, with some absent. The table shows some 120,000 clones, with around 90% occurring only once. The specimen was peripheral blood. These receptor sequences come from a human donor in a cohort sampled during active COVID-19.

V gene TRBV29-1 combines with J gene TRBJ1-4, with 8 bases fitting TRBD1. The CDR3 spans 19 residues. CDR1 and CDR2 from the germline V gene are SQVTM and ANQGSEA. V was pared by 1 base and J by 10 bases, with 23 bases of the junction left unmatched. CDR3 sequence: CSVEVNEGQETNEVGKLFF. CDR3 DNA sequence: TGCAGCGTTGAAGTGAATGAGGGACAGGAGACCAATGAAGTTGGAAAACTGTTTTTT. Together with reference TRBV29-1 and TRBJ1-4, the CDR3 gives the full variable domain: SAVISQKPSRDICQRGTSLTIQCQVDSQVTMMFWYRQQPGQSLTLIATANQGSEATYESGFVIDKFPISRPNLTFSTLTVSNMSPEDSSIYLCSVEVNEGQETNEVGKLFFGSGTQLSVL.

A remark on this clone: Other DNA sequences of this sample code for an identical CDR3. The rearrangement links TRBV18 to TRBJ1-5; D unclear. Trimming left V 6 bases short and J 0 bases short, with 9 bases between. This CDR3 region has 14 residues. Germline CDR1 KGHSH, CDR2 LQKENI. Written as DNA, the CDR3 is TGTGCCAGCTCCCCCTTACATAGCAATCAGCCCCAGCATTTT. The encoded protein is CASSPLHSNQPQHF. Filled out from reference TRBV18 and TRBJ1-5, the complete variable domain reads NAGVMQNPRHLVRRRGQEARLRCSPMKGHSHVYWYRQLPEEGLKFMVYLQKENIIDESGMPKERFSAEFPKEGPSILRIQQVVRGDSAAYFCASSPLHSNQPQHFGDGTRLSIL.

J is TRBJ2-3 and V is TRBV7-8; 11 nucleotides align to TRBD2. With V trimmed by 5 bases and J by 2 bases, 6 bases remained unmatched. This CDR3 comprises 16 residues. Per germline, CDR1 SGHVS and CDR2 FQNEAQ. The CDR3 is CASSQNSGRATDTQYF. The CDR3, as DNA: TGTGCCAGCAGCCAGAATAGCGGGAGGGCCACAGATACGCAGTATTTT.

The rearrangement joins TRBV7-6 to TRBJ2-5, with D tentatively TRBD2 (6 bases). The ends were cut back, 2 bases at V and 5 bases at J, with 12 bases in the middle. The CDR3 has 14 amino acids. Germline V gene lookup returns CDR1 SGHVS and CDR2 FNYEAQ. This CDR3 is CASSLSLAKETQYF. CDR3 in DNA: TGTGCCAGCAGCTTAAGCCTAGCGAAGGAGACCCAGTACTTC.

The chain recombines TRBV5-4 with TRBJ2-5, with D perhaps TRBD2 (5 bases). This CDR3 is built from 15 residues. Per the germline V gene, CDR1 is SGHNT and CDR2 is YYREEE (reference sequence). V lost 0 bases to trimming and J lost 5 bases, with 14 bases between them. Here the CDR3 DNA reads TGTGCCAGCAGCTTGGCCCGGGATCCGGTTGAGACCCAGTACTTC. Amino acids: CASSLARDPVETQYF.

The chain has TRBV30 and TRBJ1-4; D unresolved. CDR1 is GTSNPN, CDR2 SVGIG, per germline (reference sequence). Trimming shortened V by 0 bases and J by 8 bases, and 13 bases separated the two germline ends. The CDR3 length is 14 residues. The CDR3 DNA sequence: TGTGCCTGGAGTGTATTGGGGAGTCGGGAAAAACTGTTTTTT. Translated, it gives CAWSVLGSREKLFF.

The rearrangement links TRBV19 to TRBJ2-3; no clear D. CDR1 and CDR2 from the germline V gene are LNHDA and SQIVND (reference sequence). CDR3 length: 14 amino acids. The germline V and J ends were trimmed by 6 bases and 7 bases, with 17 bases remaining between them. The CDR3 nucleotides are TGTGCCAGTAGGCCCCGGCAGACAAAGAATACGCAGTATTTT. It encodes CASRPRQTKNTQYF. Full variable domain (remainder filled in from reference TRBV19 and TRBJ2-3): DGGITQSPKYLFRKEGQNVTLSCEQNLNHDAMYWYRQDPGQGLRLIYYSQIVNDFQKGDIAEGYSVSREKKESFPLTVTSAQKNPTAFYLCASRPRQTKNTQYFGPGTRLTVL.

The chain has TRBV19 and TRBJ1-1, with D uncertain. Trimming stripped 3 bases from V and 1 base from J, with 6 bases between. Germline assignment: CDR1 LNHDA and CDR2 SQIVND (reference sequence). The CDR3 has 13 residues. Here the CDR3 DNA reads TGTGCCAGTAGTATTGGGCAGAACACTGAAGCTTTCTTT. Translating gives CASSIGQNTEAFF.

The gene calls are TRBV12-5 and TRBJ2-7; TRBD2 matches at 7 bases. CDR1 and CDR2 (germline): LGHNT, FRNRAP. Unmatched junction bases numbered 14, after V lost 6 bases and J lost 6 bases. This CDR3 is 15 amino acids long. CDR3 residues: CASGTSGARTSEQYF. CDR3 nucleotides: TGTGCTAGTGGCACCAGCGGGGCGAGGACCTCCGAGCAGTACTTC.